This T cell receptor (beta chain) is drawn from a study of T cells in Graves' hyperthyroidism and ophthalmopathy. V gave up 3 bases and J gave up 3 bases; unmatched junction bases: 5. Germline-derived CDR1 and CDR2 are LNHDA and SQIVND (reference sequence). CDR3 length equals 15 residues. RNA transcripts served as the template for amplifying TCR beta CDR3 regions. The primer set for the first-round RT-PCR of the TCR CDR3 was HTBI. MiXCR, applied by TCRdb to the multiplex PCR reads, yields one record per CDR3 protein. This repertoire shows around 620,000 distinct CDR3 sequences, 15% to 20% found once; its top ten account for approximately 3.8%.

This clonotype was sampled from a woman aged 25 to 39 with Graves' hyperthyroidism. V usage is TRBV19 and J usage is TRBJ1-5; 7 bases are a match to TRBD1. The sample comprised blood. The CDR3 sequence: CASSMGTEDNQPQHF. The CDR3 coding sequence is TGTGCCAGTAGTATGGGGACAGAGGACAATCAGCCCCAGCATTTT.